These 8 T cell receptor beta chains originate from one sample sequenced in a study of control samples from healthy donors and cancer patients (TCRdb year 2020). Libraries were made using the immunoSEQ multiplex PCR assay. TCRdb's version of the immuneACCESS table is confined to in-frame rearrangements and falls short of the full clone set. An unresolved V gene accounts for under half of the shortfall where checked; the remainder is of unknown origin. The sample yields about 170,000 clones; 80% to 90% were counted once. The ten most abundant clones make up 4% to 6% of the sample. Material: blood. These receptors were taken from a woman between 25 and 40 years old in good health.

A remark on this clone: At one end the junction does not follow the germline gene, possibly because of a read error. This chain links TRBV28 with TRBJ1-2; 7 positions match TRBD1. The germline CDR1 and CDR2 sequences are MDHEN and SYDVKM. This CDR3 has 13 amino acids. This chain's CDR3 is CASSLTGNYSYTF. The CDR3 DNA is TGTGCCAGCAGTCTGACAGGGAACTATAGCTACACCTTC.

Note on this clone: Other nucleotide sequences from this sample produce the same CDR3. The chain has TRBV9 and TRBJ1-3, with D unresolved. The CDR3 is made up of 15 amino acids. Per the germline V gene, CDR1 is SGDLS and CDR2 is YYNGEE. Between the trimmed V and J ends, which lost 0 bases and 1 base, there was a span of 8 bases. In DNA, the CDR3 is TGTGCCAGCAGCGTAGAATCTGGGTCTGGAAACACCATATATTTT. Translating gives CASSVESGSGNTIYF.

The rearrangement links TRBV28 to TRBJ1-2; D is unresolved. Trimming removed 10 bases from V and 0 bases from J, with 9 bases in between. Germline V lookup: CDR1 MDHEN, CDR2 SYDVKM. The CDR3 extends over 12 amino acids. CDR3 sequence: CATGFSNYGYTF. CDR3 DNA sequence: TGTGCCACGGGATTCTCTAACTATGGCTACACCTTC.

This clone was seen only once. The chain employs TRBV29-1 and TRBJ1-3; no definite D call. V dropped 4 bases and J dropped 0 bases, with 10 bases sitting between them. This CDR3 has 14 amino acids. Germline CDR1 reads SQVTM; CDR2 reads ANQGSEA. CDR3 DNA: TGCAGCGTTGTAATGGGGAGCTCTGGAAACACCATATATTTT. It encodes CSVVMGSSGNTIYF. Complete variable domain (other parts from reference TRBV29-1 and TRBJ1-3): SAVISQKPSRDICQRGTSLTIQCQVDSQVTMMFWYRQQPGQSLTLIATANQGSEATYESGFVIDKFPISRPNLTFSTLTVSNMSPEDSSIYLCSVVMGSSGNTIYFGEGSWLTVV.

The gene calls are TRBV18 and TRBJ1-4; TRBD1 is a possible D gene (5 bases). Trimming took off 8 bases at V and 5 bases at J, with 15 bases between the two ends. Germline values: CDR1 KGHSH, CDR2 LQKENI. The CDR3 contains 14 residues. The CDR3 spells CASTGITGNEKLFF. The CDR3 nucleotides are TGTGCCAGCACAGGCATTACTGGGAATGAAAAACTGTTTTTT.

J is TRBJ2-3 and V is TRBV9; 12 bases are a match to TRBD2. V lost 3 bases, J lost 5 bases, and 10 bases stayed unmatched. Germline-derived CDR1 and CDR2 are SGDLS and YYNGEE. The CDR3 has 17 amino acids. CDR3 DNA: TGTGCCAGCAGCGCCCTATCACTAGCGGGAGGAGGAGATACGCAGTATTTT. It is translated as CASSALSLAGGGDTQYF.

The chain couples TRBV6-4 to TRBJ2-2, with a possible D match to TRBD2 (6 bases). CDR3 length equals 14 residues. Trimming removed 4 bases from V and 4 bases from J, with 10 bases in between. Per the germline V gene, CDR1 is MRHNA and CDR2 is SNTAGT. This CDR3 reads CASSAVRGTGELFF. The CDR3 nucleotides are TGTGCCAGCAGTGCCGTGCGGGGCACCGGGGAGCTGTTTTTT.

The chain joins TRBV29-1 to TRBJ1-2; unclear D gene. V was clipped by 4 bases and J by 2 bases, with 5 bases between them. The CDR3 spans 11 residues. Germline V gene lookup returns CDR1 SQVTM and CDR2 ANQGSEA. The CDR3 reads CSVVQNYGYTF. The CDR3 coding sequence is TGCAGCGTTGTACAGAACTATGGCTACACCTTC.